This T cell receptor beta chain was captured in a study of blood T cell repertoires in COVID-19. For the study at large: Acute and convalescent COVID-19 samples came from the United States, Italy and Spain. T cells, B-cell-depleted T cells, or PBMCs provided the cDNA or gDNA that served as material.

The ends were cut back, 0 bases at V and 3 bases at J, with 10 bases in the middle. CDR1 and CDR2 (germline): SGHRS, YFSETQ. The CDR3 spans 15 residues. Authors' analysis steps: Quantification of nucleated cells was approximated via reference gene primer amplification. The data were produced by immunoSEQ multiplex PCR, yet TCRdb's version contains in-frame clones alone and is incomplete. Clonal size and the V and J genes are those of that table, whereas D and trimming came from the DNA. The repertoire holds roughly 73,000 clones, with about 88% as singletons. Material for sequencing was peripheral blood. The receptor was isolated from a man aged 70-80 years with active or convalescent COVID-19. This chain joins TRBV5-1 and TRBJ2-1; D might be TRBD2 (5 bases). The DNA of the CDR3 is TGCGCCAGCAGCTTGGTCCAGCGGAACTACAATGAGCAGTTCTTC. Amino acids: CASSLVQRNYNEQFF.